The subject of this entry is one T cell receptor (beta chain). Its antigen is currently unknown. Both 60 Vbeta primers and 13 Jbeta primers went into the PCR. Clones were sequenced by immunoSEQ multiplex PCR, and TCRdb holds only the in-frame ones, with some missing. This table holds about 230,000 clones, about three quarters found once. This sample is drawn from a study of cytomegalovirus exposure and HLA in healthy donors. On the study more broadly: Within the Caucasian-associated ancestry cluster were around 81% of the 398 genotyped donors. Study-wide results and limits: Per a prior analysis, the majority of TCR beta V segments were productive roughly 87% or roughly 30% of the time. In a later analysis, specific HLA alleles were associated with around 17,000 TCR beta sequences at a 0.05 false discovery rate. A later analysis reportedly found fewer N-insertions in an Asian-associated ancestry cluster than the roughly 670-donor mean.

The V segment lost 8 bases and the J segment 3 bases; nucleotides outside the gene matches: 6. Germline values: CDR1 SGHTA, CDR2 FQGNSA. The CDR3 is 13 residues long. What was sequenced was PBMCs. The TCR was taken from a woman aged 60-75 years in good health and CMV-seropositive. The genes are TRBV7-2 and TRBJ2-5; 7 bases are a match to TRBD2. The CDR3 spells CASGPLAEETQYF. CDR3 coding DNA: TGTGCCAGCGGACCTCTAGCGGAAGAGACCCAGTACTTC.